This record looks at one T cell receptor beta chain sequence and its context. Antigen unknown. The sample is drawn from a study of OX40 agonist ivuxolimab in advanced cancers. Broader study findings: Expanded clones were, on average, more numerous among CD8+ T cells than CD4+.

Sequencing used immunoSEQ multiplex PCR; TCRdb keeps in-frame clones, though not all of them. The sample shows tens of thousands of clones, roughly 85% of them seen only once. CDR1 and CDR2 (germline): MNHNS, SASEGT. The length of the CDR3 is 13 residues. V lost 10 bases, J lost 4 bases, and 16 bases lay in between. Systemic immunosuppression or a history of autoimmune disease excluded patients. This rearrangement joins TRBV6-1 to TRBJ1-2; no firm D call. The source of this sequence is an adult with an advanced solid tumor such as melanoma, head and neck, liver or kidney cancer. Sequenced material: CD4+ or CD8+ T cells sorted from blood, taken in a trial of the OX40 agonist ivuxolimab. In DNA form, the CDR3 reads TGTGCCACCCTATGGCCCCTCCCCTATGGCTACACCTTC. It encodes CATLWPLPYGYTF.